The 17 T cell receptor beta chains below all came from one sample that was sequenced in a study of identical twins. TCRdb ran MiXCR on the 5' RACE reads and lists one entry per CDR3 protein. The data contain a few hundred thousand distinct CDR3 sequences, about 8.9% of them singletons. This sample also appeared in a second study, on yellow fever vaccine responses in identical twins.

The sequenced sample consisted of CD8+ T cells sorted from blood. The receptors come from a woman aged 18-30 years in good health.

This clonotype was observed a few times. CDR3: CASSPRTSGGYNEQFF. As DNA, the CDR3 is TGTGCCAGCAGTCCACGGACTAGCGGGGGATACAATGAGCAGTTCTTC. The rearrangement uses TRBV6-1 and TRBJ2-1, with 13 bases that match TRBD2. The CDR3 has 16 residues. CDR1 MNHNS and CDR2 SASEGT come from the germline V gene. V was pared by 5 bases and J by 4 bases, with 5 bases of the junction left unmatched.

This clonotype was seen at least ten times. The J gene is TRBJ2-5, the V gene TRBV4-3; D unclear. The ends were cut back, 0 bases at V and 3 bases at J, with 11 bases in the middle. The CDR3 sequence is 15 residues long. CDR1 LGHNA and CDR2 YSLEER come from the germline V gene. CDR3 sequence: CASSQEVRGKETQYF. The CDR3 DNA follows: TGCGCCAGCAGCCAAGAGGTCCGAGGCAAAGAGACCCAGTACTTC.

The J gene is TRBJ1-5, the V gene TRBV2, with TRBD1 matching 8 bases. With V trimmed by 0 bases and J by 7 bases, 11 bases remained unmatched. Looked up from germline, CDR1 is SNHLY and CDR2 is FYNNEI. The CDR3 contains 17 residues. CDR3 coding DNA: TGTGCCAGCAGTGAAGCGGGACAGGTGGAGGCCAGACAGCCCCAGCATTTT. Encoded protein: CASSEAGQVEARQPQHF.

At least ten counts were recorded for this clonotype. The gene calls are TRBV9 and TRBJ2-5; D remains unclear. V was pared by 0 bases and J by 4 bases, with 19 bases between. This CDR3 is 17 amino acids long. In germline, CDR1 is SGDLS, CDR2 YYNGEE. CDR3 sequence (DNA): TGTGCCAGCAGCGTAGCCATGACACCGAACTCGAGAGAGACCCAGTACTTC. Its translation: CASSVAMTPNSRETQYF. The full variable domain, rest sourced from reference TRBV9 and TRBJ2-5, is DSGVTQTPKHLITATGQRVTLRCSPRSGDLSVYWYQQSLDQGLQFLIQYYNGEERAKGNILERFSAQQFPDLHSELNLSSLELGDSALYFCASSVAMTPNSRETQYFGPGTRLLVL.

A few counts support this clonotype. This rearrangement joins TRBV4-2 to TRBJ2-3; 11 bases are a match to TRBD2. The CDR3 sequence is 19 residues long. Trimming removed 1 base from V and 6 bases from J; junction bases left unmatched: 15. Germline-derived CDR1 and CDR2 are LGHNA and YNFKEQ. CDR3 bases: TGTGCCAGCAGCCAAGCCACGGGACTAGCGGAGTCCGTGGGGGATACGCAGTATTTT. Its translation: CASSQATGLAESVGDTQYF.

This clonotype was counted at least ten times. The chain employs TRBV3-1 and TRBJ2-4; D ambiguous. The ends were cut back, 3 bases at V and 0 bases at J, with 12 bases in the middle. From germline, CDR1 is LGHDT and CDR2 YNNKEL (reference sequence). This CDR3 region has 16 residues. Here the CDR3 reads CASSHWEGLAKNIQYF. CDR3 sequence (DNA): TGTGCCAGCAGCCATTGGGAAGGTTTAGCCAAAAACATTCAGTACTTC. The variable domain in full, completed from reference TRBV3-1 and TRBJ2-4, reads DTAVSQTPKYLVTQMGNDKSIKCEQNLGHDTMYWYKQDSKKFLKIMFSYNNKELIINETVPNRFSPKSPDKAHLNLHINSLELGDSAVYFCASSHWEGLAKNIQYFGAGTRLSVL.

The V gene is TRBV7-9, the J gene TRBJ2-7; 9 bases are shared with TRBD1. The ends lost 5 bases at V and 2 bases at J; junction bases unmatched: 7. This CDR3 comprises 15 residues. CDR1 and CDR2 from the germline V gene are SEHNR and FQNEAQ (reference sequence). In DNA form, the CDR3 reads TGTGCCAGCAGCGGGGACAGGGCACAAACCTACGAGCAGTACTTC. Translating gives CASSGDRAQTYEQYF.

This chain connects TRBV7-2 to TRBJ2-7; 10 nucleotides match TRBD2. Germline loops: CDR1 SGHTA, CDR2 FQGNSA. The CDR3 length is 15 residues. Losses at the gene ends were 2 bases for V and 1 base for J; bases not matched to a gene: 2. Here the CDR3 DNA reads TGTGCCAGCAGCTTATATAGCGGGGGGTCCTACGAGCAGTACTTC. Its protein product is CASSLYSGGSYEQYF.

This clonotype showed up just a few times. The chain uses TRBV20-1 and TRBJ2-1; 16 bases map to TRBD2. The germline gives CDR1 DFQATT, CDR2 SNEGSKA (reference sequence). V lost 0 bases and J lost 9; bases outside the gene matches: 11. This CDR3 has 18 residues. The DNA of the CDR3 is TGCAGTGCTAGAGACCCGGGACTAGCGGGAGGGCTTAAGTTTGAGCAGTTCTTC. Protein sequence: CSARDPGLAGGLKFEQFF.

The table lists this clonotype with many counts. The V gene is TRBV7-8, the J gene TRBJ2-7; D is perhaps TRBD2 (5 bases). This CDR3 has 14 amino acids. The ends were cut back, 3 bases at V and 0 bases at J, with 9 bases in the middle. Germline values: CDR1 SGHVS, CDR2 FQNEAQ. This CDR3 reads CASSFVGSSYEQYF. The CDR3 coding sequence is TGTGCCAGCAGCTTCGTGGGGAGCTCCTACGAGCAGTACTTC. Based on the CDR3 plus reference TRBV7-8 and TRBJ2-7, the full variable domain is GAGVSQSPRYKVAKRGQDVALRCDPISGHVSLFWYQQALGQGPEFLTYFQNEAQLDKSGLPSDRFFAERPEGSVSTLKIQRTQQEDSAVYLCASSFVGSSYEQYFGPGTRLTVT.

This clonotype appeared many times. The chain couples TRBV20-1 to TRBJ2-1; D is unresolved. The CDR3 sequence is 15 residues long. Germline CDR1 and CDR2: DFQATT and SNEGSKA (reference sequence). Trimming took off 0 bases at V and 7 bases at J, with 16 bases between the two ends. The CDR3 loop is CSARDLRWDNNEQFF. CDR3 in DNA: TGCAGTGCTAGAGACCTTCGGTGGGATAATAATGAGCAGTTCTTC.

The V call is TRBV5-5, the J call TRBJ2-3; D unresolved. The germline V gene encodes CDR1 SGHKS and CDR2 YYEKEE (reference sequence). The V end lost 6 bases, the J end lost 2 bases, and 10 bases lay between the germline ends. The CDR3 is 13 amino acids. The CDR3 spells CASTYPPTDTQYF. The CDR3 nucleotides read TGTGCCAGCACATATCCCCCCACAGATACGCAGTATTTT.

The chain joins TRBV4-3 to TRBJ2-7, with D possibly being TRBD2 (5 bases). The ends were cut back, 0 bases at V and 0 bases at J, with 15 bases in the middle. Per the germline V gene, CDR1 is LGHNA and CDR2 is YSLEER. The length of the CDR3 is 17 residues. The chain's CDR3 is CASSQDVGRASSYEQYF. The CDR3 DNA sequence: TGCGCCAGCAGCCAAGATGTAGGGCGGGCGAGCTCCTACGAGCAGTACTTC.

This clonotype was recorded many times. V usage is TRBV29-1 and J usage is TRBJ2-7; 8 bases align to TRBD2. The CDR3 totals 12 residues. J gave up 2 bases and V 6 bases, and 3 bases lay outside the gene matches. Germline V gene sequence: CDR1 SQVTM, CDR2 ANQGSEA. CDR3 sequence (DNA): TGCAGCGTAGCGGGAGTTGCCTACGAGCAGTACTTC. Its protein product is CSVAGVAYEQYF.

This clonotype was counted many times. The chain recombines TRBV4-3 with TRBJ2-3; TRBD1 is a possible D gene (6 bases). The CDR3 covers 17 residues. V lost 3 bases, J lost 0 bases, and 16 bases lay in between. Germline V gives CDR1 LGHNA, CDR2 YSLEER. CDR3 DNA: TGCGCCAGCAGCCATGAGGACAGCCTAGAAAGCACAGATACGCAGTATTTT. Protein: CASSHEDSLESTDTQYF.

This rearrangement joins TRBV7-9 to TRBJ2-3, with 9 bases lining up with TRBD2. Germline CDR1 and CDR2: SEHNR and FQNEAQ (reference sequence). This CDR3 has 17 amino acids. With V trimmed by 0 bases and J by 0 bases, 4 bases remained unmatched. The CDR3 DNA is TGTGCCAGCAGCTTAGCGTCGCTAGCGGGGAGCACAGATACGCAGTATTTT. Translating gives CASSLASLAGSTDTQYF.

This clonotype has a count of ten or more. The V gene is TRBV25-1, the J gene TRBJ2-7; D is possibly TRBD2 (5 bases). Per germline, CDR1 MGHDK and CDR2 SYGVNS. With 1 base removed from V and 0 bases from J, the gap between germline ends came to 10 bases. This CDR3 comprises 15 residues. The chain's CDR3 is CASSEWGDYSYEQYF. As DNA, the CDR3 is TGTGCCAGCAGTGAATGGGGAGACTACTCCTACGAGCAGTACTTC.